A single sample is the source of the 13 T cell receptor beta chains below, sequenced in a study of cytomegalovirus exposure and HLA in healthy donors. 60 Vbeta and 13 Jbeta primers were used in PCR. The method was immunoSEQ multiplex PCR; TCRdb's version includes in-frame clones alone and lacks a portion of them. Of 150,000 to 200,000 clones in the sample, 60% to 80% were seen once. Sequenced sample: PBMCs. Receptor source: a man between 18 and 35 years old in good health and CMV-seropositive.

This chain uses TRBV27 with TRBJ2-1; perhaps TRBD2 as D (6 bases). Germline V CDR1 and CDR2: MNHEY, SMNVEV (reference sequence). The CDR3 covers 13 residues. V was pared by 6 bases and J by 2 bases, with 8 bases between. CDR3 nucleotides: TGTGCCAGCAGGGGGGGAGCCTACAATGAGCAGTTCTTC. Protein sequence: CASRGGAYNEQFF.

The chain couples TRBV2 to TRBJ2-1; 14 bases are a match to TRBD2. The CDR3 is 15 amino acids. Germline lookup yields CDR1 SNHLY and CDR2 FYNNEI. The V segment lost 7 bases and the J segment 9 bases; nucleotides outside the gene matches: 8. CDR3 sequence: CASTGTSGSYGEQFF. The CDR3 nucleotides are TGTGCCAGCACTGGGACTAGCGGGAGTTATGGTGAGCAGTTCTTC.

This sequence joins TRBV9 and TRBJ2-3; 11 bases map to TRBD2. CDR1 and CDR2 (germline): SGDLS, YYNGEE. The ends lost 3 bases at V and 0 bases at J; junction bases unmatched: 3. The CDR3 consists of 16 residues. DNA for the CDR3: TGTGCCAGCAGCGACCGACTAGCGGGAAGCACAGATACGCAGTATTTT. Translation: CASSDRLAGSTDTQYF.

This clone was found once. The chain recombines TRBV28 with TRBJ1-1; 7 bases fit TRBD1. The CDR3 consists of 15 residues. Per the germline V gene, CDR1 is MDHEN and CDR2 is SYDVKM. J was trimmed by 5 bases and V by 5 bases; bases with no gene match: 11. This chain's CDR3 is CASSAGTAEVTEAFF. In nucleotides, the CDR3 is TGTGCCAGCAGTGCAGGGACAGCCGAGGTGACTGAAGCTTTCTTT.

The chain carries TRBV5-4 and TRBJ2-3, with 10 positions matching TRBD2. This CDR3 region has 16 residues. J lost 5 bases, V lost 4 bases, and 10 bases had no gene match. Germline V gives CDR1 SGHNT, CDR2 YYREEE (reference sequence). The CDR3 sequence is CASSRGTSALGDTQYF. CDR3 sequence (DNA): TGTGCCAGCAGCCGGGGGACTAGCGCGTTAGGAGATACGCAGTATTTT.

The chain links TRBV6-4 to TRBJ1-1, with D possibly being TRBD1 (6 bases). Per germline, CDR1 MRHNA and CDR2 SNTAGT. The CDR3 contains 13 residues. V was pared by 6 bases and J by 1 base, with 9 bases between. Here the CDR3 DNA reads TGTGCCAGCAGCCTACAGGGGAACACTGAAGCTTTCTTT. Its protein is CASSLQGNTEAFF.

The rearrangement uses TRBV19 and TRBJ2-1; D is unresolved. V was shortened by 3 bases and J by 4 bases, with 4 bases between the two germline ends. The CDR3 extends over 12 amino acids. The germline gives CDR1 LNHDA, CDR2 SQIVND (reference sequence). CDR3 nucleotide sequence: TGTGCCAGTAGTATCAGATACAATGAGCAGTTCTTC. Its protein product is CASSIRYNEQFF. The full variable domain, its missing parts supplied by reference TRBV19 and TRBJ2-1, is DGGITQSPKYLFRKEGQNVTLSCEQNLNHDAMYWYRQDPGQGLRLIYYSQIVNDFQKGDIAEGYSVSREKKESFPLTVTSAQKNPTAFYLCASSIRYNEQFFGPGTRLTVL.

The chain carries TRBV9 and TRBJ2-3; D gene unclear. Germline V CDR1 and CDR2: SGDLS, YYNGEE. The CDR3 runs to 14 residues. Between the trimmed V and J ends, which lost 1 base and 0 bases, there was a span of 6 bases. CDR3 protein: CASSVYGSTDTQYF. Here the CDR3 DNA reads TGTGCCAGCAGCGTATATGGCAGCACAGATACGCAGTATTTT.

This chain joins TRBV29-1 and TRBJ1-5; 9 bases fit TRBD1. The CDR3 sequence is 13 residues long. Trimming removed 3 bases from V and 6 bases from J; junction bases left unmatched: 3. The V gene's germline CDR1 is SQVTM and CDR2 ANQGSEA. The CDR3 loop reads CSVEAGQGQPQHF. CDR3 bases: TGCAGCGTTGAGGCGGGACAGGGTCAGCCCCAGCATTTT.

The gene calls are TRBV6-5 and TRBJ1-1, with no clear D. Per the germline V gene, CDR1 is MNHEY and CDR2 is SVGAGI. The CDR3 totals 13 residues. Trimming removed 2 bases from V and 3 bases from J, with 7 bases in between. CDR3 in DNA: TGTGCCAGCAGTTACGGGCAGGACACTGAAGCTTTCTTT. Its protein product is CASSYGQDTEAFF.

This clone was counted only a few times. The chain carries TRBV4-1 and TRBJ1-1; perhaps TRBD1 as D (6 bases). CDR1 is MGHRA and CDR2 is YSYEKL in the germline V gene. CDR3 length: 14 amino acids. The germline V and J ends were trimmed by 9 bases and 5 bases, with 19 bases remaining between them. CDR3 loop: CASKRYRVETEAFF. CDR3 in DNA: TGCGCCAGTAAGCGATACAGGGTGGAGACTGAAGCTTTCTTT.

This clone occurred a few times. The CDR3 spells CASSPPRLTEAFF. The CDR3, as DNA: TGTGCCAGCAGCCCCCCGAGGCTCACTGAAGCTTTCTTT. V and J are TRBV7-3 and TRBJ1-1; D ambiguous. V was cut by 5 bases and J by 4 bases, with 11 bases left in between. Germline-derived CDR1 and CDR2 are SGHTA and FQGTGA. The CDR3 runs to 13 residues.

V usage is TRBV5-6 and J usage is TRBJ1-3; 9 nucleotides align to TRBD1. CDR1 is SGHDT and CDR2 is YYEEEE in the germline V gene. V was clipped by 0 bases and J by 0 bases; unmatched bases: 4. The CDR3 covers 17 residues. The DNA for the CDR3 is TGTGCCAGCAGCTTGGGTGACAGGGGGGCCTCTGGAAACACCATATATTTT. It translates to CASSLGDRGASGNTIYF.